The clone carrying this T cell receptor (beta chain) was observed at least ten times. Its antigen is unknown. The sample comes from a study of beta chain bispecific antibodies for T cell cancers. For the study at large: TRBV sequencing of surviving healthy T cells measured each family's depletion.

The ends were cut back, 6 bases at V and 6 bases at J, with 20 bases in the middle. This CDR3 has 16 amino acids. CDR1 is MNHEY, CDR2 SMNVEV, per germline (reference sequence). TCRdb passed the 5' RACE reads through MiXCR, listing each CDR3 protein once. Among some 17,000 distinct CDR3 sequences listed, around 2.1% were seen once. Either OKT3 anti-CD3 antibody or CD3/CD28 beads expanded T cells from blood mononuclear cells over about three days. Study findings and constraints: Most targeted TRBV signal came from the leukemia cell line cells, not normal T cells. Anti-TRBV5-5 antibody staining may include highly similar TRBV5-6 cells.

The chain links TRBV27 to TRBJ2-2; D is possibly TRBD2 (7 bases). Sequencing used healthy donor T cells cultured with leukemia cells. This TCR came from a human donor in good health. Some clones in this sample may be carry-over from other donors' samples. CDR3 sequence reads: CASRIRGGASAGELFF. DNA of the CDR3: TGTGCCAGCAGAATAAGGGGGGGGGCCTCTGCCGGGGAGCTGTTTTTT.